Given below is one T cell receptor (beta chain) in context. The data were taken from a study of blood T cell repertoires in COVID-19. Study background: Specimens from acute and convalescent COVID-19 originated in the United States, Italy and Spain. Nucleic acid was either cDNA or gDNA, and it came from T cells, B-cell-depleted T cells, or PBMCs.

CDR3 length: 15 residues. Trimming cost V 6 bases and J 10 bases; bases outside gene matches: 17. The germline gives CDR1 SNHLY, CDR2 FYNNEI. Sequencing used immunoSEQ multiplex PCR; TCRdb keeps in-frame clones, though not all of them. The repertoire has under 95,000 clones, about 83% of them found once; the top ten carry under 35%. The clonotype comes from a woman at least 80 years old with acute or convalescent COVID-19. Sequenced sample: peripheral blood. The genes are TRBV2 and TRBJ1-1, with 7 bases matching TRBD1. CDR3 in DNA: TGTGCCAGCAGGGATAGGACAGGCGGAGGTCTGGTAGCTTTCTTT. It translates to CASRDRTGGGLVAFF.